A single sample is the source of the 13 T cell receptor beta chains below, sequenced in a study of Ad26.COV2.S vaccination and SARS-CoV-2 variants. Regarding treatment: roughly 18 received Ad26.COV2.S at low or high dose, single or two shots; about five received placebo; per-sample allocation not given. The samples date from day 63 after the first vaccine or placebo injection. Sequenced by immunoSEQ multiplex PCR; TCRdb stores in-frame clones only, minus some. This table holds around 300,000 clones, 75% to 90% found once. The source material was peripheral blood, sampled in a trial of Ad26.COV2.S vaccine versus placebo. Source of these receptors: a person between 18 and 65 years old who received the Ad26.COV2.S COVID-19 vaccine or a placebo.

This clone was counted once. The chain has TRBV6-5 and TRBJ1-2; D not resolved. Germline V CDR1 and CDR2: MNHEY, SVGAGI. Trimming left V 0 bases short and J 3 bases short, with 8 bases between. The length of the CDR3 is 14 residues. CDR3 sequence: CASSYSPGDYGYTF. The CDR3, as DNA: TGTGCCAGCAGTTACTCGCCAGGTGACTATGGCTACACCTTC.

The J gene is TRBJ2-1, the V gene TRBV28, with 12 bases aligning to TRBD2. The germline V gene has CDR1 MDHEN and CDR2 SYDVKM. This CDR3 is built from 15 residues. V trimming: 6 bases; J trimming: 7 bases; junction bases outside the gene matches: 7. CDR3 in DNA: TGTGCCAGCAGCGAACTAGCGGGGGGTCTAAATGAGCAGTTCTTC. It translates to CASSELAGGLNEQFF.

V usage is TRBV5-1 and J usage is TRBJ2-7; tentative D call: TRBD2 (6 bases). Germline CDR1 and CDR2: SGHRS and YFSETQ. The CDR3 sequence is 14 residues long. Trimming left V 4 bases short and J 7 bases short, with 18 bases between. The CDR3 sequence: CASSPAGRASEQYF. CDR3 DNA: TGCGCCAGCAGCCCGGCGGGACGGGCCTCTGAGCAGTACTTC.

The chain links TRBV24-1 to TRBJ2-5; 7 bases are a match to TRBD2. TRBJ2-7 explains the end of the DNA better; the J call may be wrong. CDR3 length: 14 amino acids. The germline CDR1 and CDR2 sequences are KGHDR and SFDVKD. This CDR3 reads CATSPRDYHYEQYF. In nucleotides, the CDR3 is TGTGCCACCTCCCCGAGGGACTACCACTACGAGCAGTACTTC.

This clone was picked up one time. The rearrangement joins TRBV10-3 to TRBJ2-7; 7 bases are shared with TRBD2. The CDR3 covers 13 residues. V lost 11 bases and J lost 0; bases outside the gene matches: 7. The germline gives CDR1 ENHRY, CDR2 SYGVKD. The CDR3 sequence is CAFGRGDSYEQYF. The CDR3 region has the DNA TGTGCCTTCGGTCGGGGGGACTCCTACGAGCAGTACTTC.

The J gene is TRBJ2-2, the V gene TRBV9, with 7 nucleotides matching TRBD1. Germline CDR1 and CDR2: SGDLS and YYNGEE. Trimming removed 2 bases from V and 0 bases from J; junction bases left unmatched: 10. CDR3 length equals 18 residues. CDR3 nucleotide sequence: TGTGCCAGCAGCGTGTTCACTGGGACAGTCGCGAACACCGGGGAGCTGTTTTTT. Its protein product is CASSVFTGTVANTGELFF.

The CDR3 nucleotides are TGTGCCAGCAGTGGACAGGGGGGGAACAATGAGCAGTTCTTC. The encoded protein is CASSGQGGNNEQFF. The chain is built from TRBV2 and TRBJ2-1, with 9 bases fitting TRBD1. The CDR3 loop spans 14 amino acids. With V trimmed by 4 bases and J by 5 bases, 3 bases remained unmatched. Germline V gives CDR1 SNHLY, CDR2 FYNNEI.

The CDR3 is CASRPPVWAGAPLQRKYF. In nucleotides, the CDR3 is TGTGCCAGCAGACCCCCCGTCTGGGCAGGGGCACCCCTCCAGCGGAAGTATTTT. The genes are TRBV27 and TRBJ2-3; a possible D gene is TRBD1 (6 bases). V shed 6 bases and J shed 13 bases, with 35 bases lying between them. Germline CDR1 and CDR2: MNHEY and SMNVEV (reference sequence). CDR3 length: 18 amino acids.

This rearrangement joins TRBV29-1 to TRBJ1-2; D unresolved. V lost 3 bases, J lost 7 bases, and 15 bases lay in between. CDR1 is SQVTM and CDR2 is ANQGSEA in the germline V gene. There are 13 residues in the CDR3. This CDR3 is CSVDGPGAGGYTF. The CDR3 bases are TGCAGCGTTGATGGTCCGGGCGCAGGTGGCTACACCTTC.

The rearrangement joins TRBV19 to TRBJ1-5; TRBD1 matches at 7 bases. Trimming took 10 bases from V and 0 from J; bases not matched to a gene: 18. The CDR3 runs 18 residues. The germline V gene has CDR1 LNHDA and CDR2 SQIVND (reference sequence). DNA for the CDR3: TGTGCCACCTCCCCCCCGGGACAGATGATATATAGCAATCAGCCCCAGCATTTT. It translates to CATSPPGQMIYSNQPQHF.

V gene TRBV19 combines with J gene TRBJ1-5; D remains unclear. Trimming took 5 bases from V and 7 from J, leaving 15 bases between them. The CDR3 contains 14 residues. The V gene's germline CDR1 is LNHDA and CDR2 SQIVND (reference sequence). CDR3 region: CASSRLMGNQPQHF. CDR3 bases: TGTGCCAGTAGTCGATTGATGGGAAACCAGCCCCAGCATTTT. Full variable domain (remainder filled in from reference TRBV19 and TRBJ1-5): DGGITQSPKYLFRKEGQNVTLSCEQNLNHDAMYWYRQDPGQGLRLIYYSQIVNDFQKGDIAEGYSVSREKKESFPLTVTSAQKNPTAFYLCASSRLMGNQPQHFGDGTRLSIL.

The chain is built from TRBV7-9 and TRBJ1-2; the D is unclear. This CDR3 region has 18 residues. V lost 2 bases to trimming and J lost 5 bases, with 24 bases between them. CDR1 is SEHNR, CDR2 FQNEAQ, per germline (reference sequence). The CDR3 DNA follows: TGTGCCAGCAGCTTACCGGCGGGTAGGCAGGCCAGACCGTATGGCTACACCTTC. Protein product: CASSLPAGRQARPYGYTF.

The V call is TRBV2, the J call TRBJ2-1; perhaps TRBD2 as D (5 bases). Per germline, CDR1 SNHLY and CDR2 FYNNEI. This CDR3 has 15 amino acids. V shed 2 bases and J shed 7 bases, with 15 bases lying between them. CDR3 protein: CASSEIGGLGNEQFF. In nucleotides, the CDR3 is TGTGCCAGCAGTGAAATTGGCGGGTTAGGTAATGAGCAGTTCTTC.